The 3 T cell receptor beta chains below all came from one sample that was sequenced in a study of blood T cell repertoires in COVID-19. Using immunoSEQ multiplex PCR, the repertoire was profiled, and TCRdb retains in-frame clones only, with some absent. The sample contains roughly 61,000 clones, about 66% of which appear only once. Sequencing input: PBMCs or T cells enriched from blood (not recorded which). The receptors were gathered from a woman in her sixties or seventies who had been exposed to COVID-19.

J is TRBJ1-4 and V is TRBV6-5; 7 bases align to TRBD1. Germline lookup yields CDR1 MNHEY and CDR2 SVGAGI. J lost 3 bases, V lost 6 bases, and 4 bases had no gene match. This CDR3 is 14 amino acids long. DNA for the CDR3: TGTGCCAGCAGCCCGGGACAGTCTAATGAAAAACTGTTTTTT. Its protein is CASSPGQSNEKLFF.

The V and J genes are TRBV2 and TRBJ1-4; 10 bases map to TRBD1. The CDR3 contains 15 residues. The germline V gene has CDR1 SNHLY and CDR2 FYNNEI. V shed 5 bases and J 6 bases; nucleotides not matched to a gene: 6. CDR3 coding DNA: TGTGCCAGCAGTCTGCGGACAGGGGGAGATGAAAAACTGTTTTTT. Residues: CASSLRTGGDEKLFF.

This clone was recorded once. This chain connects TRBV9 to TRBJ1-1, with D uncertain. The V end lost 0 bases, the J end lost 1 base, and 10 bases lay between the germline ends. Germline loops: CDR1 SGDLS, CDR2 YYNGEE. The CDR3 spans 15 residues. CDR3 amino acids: CASSVDPRGNTEAFF. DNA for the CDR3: TGTGCCAGCAGCGTAGACCCCCGAGGGAACACTGAAGCTTTCTTT.